The rows below give T cell receptor beta chains drawn from one sample of a study of blood T cells in healthy people across ages. TCRdb itself ran the 5' RACE reads through MiXCR, one entry per CDR3 protein. The sample records fewer than 1 million distinct CDR3 sequences, around two fifths being singletons. Sequenced material: blood. The receptors shown here come from a man between 60 and 75 years old in good health. Each CDR3 is given with its conserved first and last residue. D genes are given only for firm matches. Expanded clones are given a class, and other clones once, few, many or no size at all.

CDR3nt: TGTGCCAGCAGCGACGGACCCTCTAATGAAAAACTGTTTTTT; CDR3aa: CASSDGPSNEKLFF; d_gene: NA; abundance: NA; j_gene: TRBJ1-4; v_gene: TRBV6-2/TRBV6-3
CDR3nt: TGTGCCAGCATATCCGGGACAGGGGGCCTCGAGCAGTACTTC; CDR3aa: CASISGTGGLEQYF; d_gene: TRBD1; abundance: many; j_gene: TRBJ2-7; v_gene: TRBV6-2/TRBV6-3
CDR3nt: TGTGCCAGCAGCGACAGGGAGGGTCAGCCCCAGCATTTT; CDR3aa: CASSDREGQPQHF; d_gene: TRBD1; abundance: many; j_gene: TRBJ1-5; v_gene: TRBV25-1
CDR3nt: TGTGCCAGCAGTGCTGACACACATAATTCACCCCTCCACTTT; CDR3aa: CASSADTHNSPLHF; d_gene: NA; abundance: few; j_gene: TRBJ1-6; v_gene: TRBV2
CDR3nt: TGCAGTGCTGTCGACCCGAGGAGCACAGATACGCAGTATTTT; CDR3aa: CSAVDPRSTDTQYF; d_gene: NA; abundance: few; j_gene: TRBJ2-3; v_gene: TRBV20-1
CDR3nt: TGTGCCAGCGCACCAGTCTGGGATCAGCCCCAGCATTTT; CDR3aa: CASAPVWDQPQHF; d_gene: NA; abundance: NA; j_gene: TRBJ1-5; v_gene: TRBV18
CDR3nt: TGTGCCAGCAGCTTAGTAGGGTCGGATAATTCACCCCTCCACTTT; CDR3aa: CASSLVGSDNSPLHF; d_gene: NA; abundance: NA; j_gene: TRBJ1-6; v_gene: TRBV7-2
CDR3nt: TGCGCCAGCAGCCAAATACGGGACAGGGTCTACGAGCAGTACTTC; CDR3aa: CASSQIRDRVYEQYF; d_gene: TRBD1; abundance: NA; j_gene: TRBJ2-7; v_gene: TRBV4-3
CDR3nt: TGTGCCAGCAGCCCCGCGCAGGGAACAGATACGCAGTATTTT; CDR3aa: CASSPAQGTDTQYF; d_gene: NA; abundance: few; j_gene: TRBJ2-3; v_gene: TRBV6-2/TRBV6-3
CDR3nt: TGTGCCAGCAGCTTAGGGAACAGGGCGAACACCGGGGAGCTGTTTTTT; CDR3aa: CASSLGNRANTGELFF; d_gene: NA; abundance: NA; j_gene: TRBJ2-2; v_gene: TRBV7-9
CDR3nt: TGTGCCAGCAGCTTAACGGGCACAGATACGCAGTATTTT; CDR3aa: CASSLTGTDTQYF; d_gene: NA; abundance: many; j_gene: TRBJ2-3; v_gene: TRBV7-2
CDR3nt: TGTGCCAGCGGACAGGGGGTCTACCCCTACGAGCAGTACTTC; CDR3aa: CASGQGVYPYEQYF; d_gene: TRBD1; abundance: NA; j_gene: TRBJ2-7; v_gene: TRBV6-1
CDR3nt: TGTGCCAGCAGCCAAGAAGGGAGAAAAAACATTCAGTACTTC; CDR3aa: CASSQEGRKNIQYF; d_gene: NA; abundance: NA; j_gene: TRBJ2-4; v_gene: TRBV4-2
CDR3nt: TGCAGTGCTAGGGTATTGGGGGGGAAGGGGGATGAGCAGTTCTTC; CDR3aa: CSARVLGGKGDEQFF; d_gene: NA; abundance: NA; j_gene: TRBJ2-1; v_gene: TRBV20-1
CDR3nt: TGTGCCATCGATACTAGCGGGGACAGCACAGATACGCAGTATTTT; CDR3aa: CAIDTSGDSTDTQYF; d_gene: TRBD2; abundance: NA; j_gene: TRBJ2-3; v_gene: TRBV10-3
CDR3nt: TGCAGTGCTAGCAGCGCAGGGGTCTTAGGTGGCTACACCTTC; CDR3aa: CSASSAGVLGGYTF; d_gene: NA; abundance: NA; j_gene: TRBJ1-2; v_gene: TRBV20-1
CDR3nt: TGCAGTGCTAGAGATCTCGGGGCTGCCCAAAAGACCCAGTACTTC; CDR3aa: CSARDLGAAQKTQYF; d_gene: NA; abundance: NA; j_gene: TRBJ2-5; v_gene: TRBV20-1
CDR3nt: TGCGCCAGCAGAGACGGAACCTACGAGCAGTACTTC; CDR3aa: CASRDGTYEQYF; d_gene: NA; abundance: many; j_gene: TRBJ2-7; v_gene: TRBV5-1
CDR3nt: TGTGCCAGCACCCCATCGGTGTTCCAAAACATTCAGTACTTC; CDR3aa: CASTPSVFQNIQYF; d_gene: NA; abundance: NA; j_gene: TRBJ2-4; v_gene: TRBV12-3/TRBV12-4
CDR3nt: TGTGCCAGCAGCGTGGTCAGCACAGATACGCAGTATTTT; CDR3aa: CASSVVSTDTQYF; d_gene: NA; abundance: many; j_gene: TRBJ2-3; v_gene: TRBV9
CDR3nt: TGCGCCAGCAGTCTCGAGGACAGGTCCACAGATACGCAGTATTTT; CDR3aa: CASSLEDRSTDTQYF; d_gene: TRBD1; abundance: few; j_gene: TRBJ2-3; v_gene: TRBV4-3
CDR3nt: TGTGCCAGCAGTTCCCCGACAGGACTCTATGGCTACACCTTC; CDR3aa: CASSSPTGLYGYTF; d_gene: NA; abundance: NA; j_gene: TRBJ1-2; v_gene: TRBV28
CDR3nt: TGTGCCAGCAGTTACGCCCCGAGCTATGGCTACACCTTC; CDR3aa: CASSYAPSYGYTF; d_gene: NA; abundance: NA; j_gene: TRBJ1-2; v_gene: TRBV6-5
CDR3nt: TGCAGTGCCCACAGGGTCGTGAACACTGAAGCTTTCTTT; CDR3aa: CSAHRVVNTEAFF; d_gene: NA; abundance: NA; j_gene: TRBJ1-1; v_gene: TRBV20-1
CDR3nt: TGTGCCAGCAGCCCCACAGGGGAACCCTCGGAGACCCAGTACTTC; CDR3aa: CASSPTGEPSETQYF; d_gene: TRBD1; abundance: NA; j_gene: TRBJ2-5; v_gene: TRBV7-9
CDR3nt: TGCGCCAGCAGCCTAGAGGGGGCGACTGAAGCTTTCTTT; CDR3aa: CASSLEGATEAFF; d_gene: TRBD1; abundance: NA; j_gene: TRBJ1-1; v_gene: TRBV5-1
CDR3nt: TGTGCTAGTGGTTTGGTACTAGGTGGGATCAACACTGAAGCTTTCTTT; CDR3aa: CASGLVLGGINTEAFF; d_gene: NA; abundance: few; j_gene: TRBJ1-1; v_gene: TRBV12-5
CDR3nt: TGCAGTGCTAGAGATAGGGAACTAGCGGGGACGAAGTACTTC; CDR3aa: CSARDRELAGTKYF; d_gene: TRBD2; abundance: NA; j_gene: TRBJ2-7; v_gene: TRBV20-1
CDR3nt: TGTGCCACCAGCAGAGTAGGGGGCAAAAACACCGGGGAGCTGTTTTTT; CDR3aa: CATSRVGGKNTGELFF; d_gene: TRBD1; abundance: NA; j_gene: TRBJ2-2; v_gene: TRBV15
CDR3nt: TGTGCCAGCTCACCACCGGGCATTCAGACCCAGTACTTC; CDR3aa: CASSPPGIQTQYF; d_gene: NA; abundance: NA; j_gene: TRBJ2-5; v_gene: TRBV18
CDR3nt: TGCAGCCTTTCGGGGGGGCTGACTGAAGCTTTCTTT; CDR3aa: CSLSGGLTEAFF; d_gene: NA; abundance: NA; j_gene: TRBJ1-1; v_gene: TRBV29-1
CDR3nt: TGTGCCAGCAGTGAAGGGCCCTGGGGTCAAAGCATTCAGTACTTC; CDR3aa: CASSEGPWGQSIQYF; d_gene: NA; abundance: NA; j_gene: TRBJ2-4; v_gene: TRBV25-1
CDR3nt: TGTGCCTGGAATGTAGCCCGATTAGATGAGCAGTTCTTC; CDR3aa: CAWNVARLDEQFF; d_gene: NA; abundance: NA; j_gene: TRBJ2-1; v_gene: TRBV30
CDR3nt: TGTGCCAGCAGTGGCCTAGTAAGGGATACTAATGAAAAACTGTTTTTT; CDR3aa: CASSGLVRDTNEKLFF; d_gene: NA; abundance: NA; j_gene: TRBJ1-4; v_gene: TRBV6-1
CDR3nt: TGCGCCAGCAGCCTAGAGGGGGACCTTGGAAACACCATATATTTT; CDR3aa: CASSLEGDLGNTIYF; d_gene: NA; abundance: NA; j_gene: TRBJ1-3; v_gene: TRBV4-1
CDR3nt: TGTGCCAGCAGTTCTCACGACAGGGCGCGCTCTGGGGCCAACGTCCTGACTTTC; CDR3aa: CASSSHDRARSGANVLTF; d_gene: TRBD1; abundance: NA; j_gene: TRBJ2-6; v_gene: TRBV6-5
CDR3nt: TGTGCCATCAGTGAGAGGGGAACAGATACGCAGTATTTT; CDR3aa: CAISERGTDTQYF; d_gene: NA; abundance: NA; j_gene: TRBJ2-3; v_gene: TRBV10-3
CDR3nt: TGTGCCAGCTCACCACCGGGTGCCGGCCGATGGGAGCAGTTCTTC; CDR3aa: CASSPPGAGRWEQFF; d_gene: NA; abundance: NA; j_gene: TRBJ2-1; v_gene: TRBV18
CDR3nt: TGCGCCAGCAGCTTGGGTTACGGGACGAACGAAAAACTGTTTTTT; CDR3aa: CASSLGYGTNEKLFF; d_gene: NA; abundance: NA; j_gene: TRBJ1-4; v_gene: TRBV5-1
CDR3nt: TGTGCCAGCAGCTTATTAGGGACAGGGGGGAATGAGCAGTACTTC; CDR3aa: CASSLLGTGGNEQYF; d_gene: TRBD1; abundance: NA; j_gene: TRBJ2-5; v_gene: TRBV11-2
CDR3nt: TGTGCCAGCAGCGTCACACAAGGACGAGGGGAGACCCAGTACTTC; CDR3aa: CASSVTQGRGETQYF; d_gene: NA; abundance: NA; j_gene: TRBJ2-5; v_gene: TRBV7-9
CDR3nt: TGTGCCAGCAGCTATAATCCGGGACACCAAGAGACCCAGTACTTC; CDR3aa: CASSYNPGHQETQYF; d_gene: NA; abundance: NA; j_gene: TRBJ2-5; v_gene: TRBV7-6
CDR3nt: TGTGCCAGCAGCATCCGACTAGCAGATACGCAGTATTTT; CDR3aa: CASSIRLADTQYF; d_gene: NA; abundance: NA; j_gene: TRBJ2-3; v_gene: TRBV9
CDR3nt: TGTGCCAGCAGCGAATATGACAGCTACGAGCAGTACTTC; CDR3aa: CASSEYDSYEQYF; d_gene: NA; abundance: once; j_gene: TRBJ2-7; v_gene: TRBV14
CDR3nt: TGTGCCAGCAAGGGACAGGGCTACAATGAGCAGTTCTTC; CDR3aa: CASKGQGYNEQFF; d_gene: TRBD1; abundance: NA; j_gene: TRBJ2-1; v_gene: TRBV6-2/TRBV6-3
CDR3nt: TGTGCCAGCGGAGACCCTGCAAAGATCTACGAGCAGTACTTC; CDR3aa: CASGDPAKIYEQYF; d_gene: NA; abundance: few; j_gene: TRBJ2-7; v_gene: TRBV11-2
CDR3nt: TGTGCCAGCAGTTTCGGGCCCCCGACAGGGATCCAAGAGACCCAGTACTTC; CDR3aa: CASSFGPPTGIQETQYF; d_gene: TRBD1; abundance: few; j_gene: TRBJ2-5; v_gene: TRBV12-3/TRBV12-4
CDR3nt: TGTGCCAGCAGTTTGGGGAACAACATGAACACTGAAGCTTTCTTT; CDR3aa: CASSLGNNMNTEAFF; d_gene: NA; abundance: few; j_gene: TRBJ1-1; v_gene: TRBV12-3/TRBV12-4
CDR3nt: TGCGCCAGCAGCCAGCCAACGGGGGGTTCAGATACGCAGAATTTT; CDR3aa: CASSQPTGGSDTQNF; d_gene: TRBD2; abundance: NA; j_gene: TRBJ2-3; v_gene: TRBV4-1
CDR3nt: TGTGCCAGCTCCCAAAATGGACACAGCCAAGAGACCCAGTACTTC; CDR3aa: CASSQNGHSQETQYF; d_gene: NA; abundance: NA; j_gene: TRBJ2-5; v_gene: TRBV18